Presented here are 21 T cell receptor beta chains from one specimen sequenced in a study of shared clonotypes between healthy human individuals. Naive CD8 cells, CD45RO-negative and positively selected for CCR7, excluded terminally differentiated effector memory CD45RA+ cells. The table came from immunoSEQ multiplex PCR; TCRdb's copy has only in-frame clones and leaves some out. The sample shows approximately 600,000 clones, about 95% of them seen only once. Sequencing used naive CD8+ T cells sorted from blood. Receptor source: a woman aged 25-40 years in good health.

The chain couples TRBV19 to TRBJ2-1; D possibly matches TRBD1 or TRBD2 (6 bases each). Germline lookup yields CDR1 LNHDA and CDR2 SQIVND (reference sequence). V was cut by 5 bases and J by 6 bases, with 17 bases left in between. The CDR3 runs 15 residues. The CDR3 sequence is CASSGRRGEGNEQFF. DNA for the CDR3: TGTGCCAGTAGTGGGCGAAGGGGGGAAGGCAATGAGCAGTTCTTC.

Here the CDR3 reads CASSLYGREQYF. CDR3 bases: TGTGCCAGCAGTTTATACGGGAGAGAGCAGTACTTC. This chain connects TRBV27 to TRBJ2-7; the D gene is possibly TRBD2 (6 bases). Germline V gives CDR1 MNHEY, CDR2 SMNVEV (reference sequence). This CDR3 comprises 12 residues. Trimming took off 1 base at V and 7 bases at J, with 8 bases between the two ends.

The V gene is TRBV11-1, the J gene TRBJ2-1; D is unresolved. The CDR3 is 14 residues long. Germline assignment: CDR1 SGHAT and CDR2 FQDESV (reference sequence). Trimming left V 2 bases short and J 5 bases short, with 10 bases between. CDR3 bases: TGTGCCAGCAGCTTAATGGTCTCGGACAATGAGCAGTTCTTC. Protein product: CASSLMVSDNEQFF.

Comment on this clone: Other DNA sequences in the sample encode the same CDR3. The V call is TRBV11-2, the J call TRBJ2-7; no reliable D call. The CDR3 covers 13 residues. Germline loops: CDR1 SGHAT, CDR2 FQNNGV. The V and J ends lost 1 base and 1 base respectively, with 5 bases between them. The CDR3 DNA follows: TGTGCCAGCAGCTTAGGCACTTCCTACGAGCAGTACTTC. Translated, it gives CASSLGTSYEQYF. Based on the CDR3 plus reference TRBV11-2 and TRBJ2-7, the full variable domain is EAGVAQSPRYKIIEKRQSVAFWCNPISGHATLYWYQQILGQGPKLLIQFQNNGVVDDSQLPKDRFSAERLKGVDSTLKIQPAKLEDSAVYLCASSLGTSYEQYFGPGTRLTVT.

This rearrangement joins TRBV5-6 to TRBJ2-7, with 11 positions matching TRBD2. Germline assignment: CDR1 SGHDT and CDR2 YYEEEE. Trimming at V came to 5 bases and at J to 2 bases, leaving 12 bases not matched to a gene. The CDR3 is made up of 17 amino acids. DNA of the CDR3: TGTGCCAGCAGTCCGGGACTAGCGGAACGTATTACCTACGAGCAGTACTTC. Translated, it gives CASSPGLAERITYEQYF.

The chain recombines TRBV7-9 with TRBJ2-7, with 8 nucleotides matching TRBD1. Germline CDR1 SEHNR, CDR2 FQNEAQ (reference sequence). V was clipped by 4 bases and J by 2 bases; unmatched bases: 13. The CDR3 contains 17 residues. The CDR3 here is CASSSTQAGTGPYEQYF. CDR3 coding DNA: TGTGCCAGCAGCTCTACCCAAGCCGGGACAGGACCCTACGAGCAGTACTTC.

The CDR3 nucleotides are TGTGCCAGCAGCCAGGAGACAGGGTTCTCTGGAAACACCATATATTTT. Its translation: CASSQETGFSGNTIYF. This chain links TRBV14 with TRBJ1-3, with 7 bases matching TRBD1. Trimming removed 3 bases from V and 0 bases from J; junction bases left unmatched: 5. The CDR3 extends over 16 amino acids. The germline V gene encodes CDR1 SGHDN and CDR2 FVKESK.

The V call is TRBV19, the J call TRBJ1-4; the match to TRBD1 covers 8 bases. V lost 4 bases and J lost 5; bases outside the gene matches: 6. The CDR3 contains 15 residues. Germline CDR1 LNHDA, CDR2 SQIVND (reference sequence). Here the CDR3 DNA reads TGTGCCAGTAGTACTCGGACAGGGAGGAATGAAAAACTGTTTTTT. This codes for CASSTRTGRNEKLFF. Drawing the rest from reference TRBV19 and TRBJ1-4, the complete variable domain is DGGITQSPKYLFRKEGQNVTLSCEQNLNHDAMYWYRQDPGQGLRLIYYSQIVNDFQKGDIAEGYSVSREKKESFPLTVTSAQKNPTAFYLCASSTRTGRNEKLFFGSGTQLSVL.

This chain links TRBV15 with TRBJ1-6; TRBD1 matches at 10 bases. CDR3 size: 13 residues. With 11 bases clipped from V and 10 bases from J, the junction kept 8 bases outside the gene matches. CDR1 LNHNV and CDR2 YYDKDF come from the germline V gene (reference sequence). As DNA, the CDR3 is TGTGCCGTAGGGACAGGGGATAGATCACCCCTCCACTTT. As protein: CAVGTGDRSPLHF.

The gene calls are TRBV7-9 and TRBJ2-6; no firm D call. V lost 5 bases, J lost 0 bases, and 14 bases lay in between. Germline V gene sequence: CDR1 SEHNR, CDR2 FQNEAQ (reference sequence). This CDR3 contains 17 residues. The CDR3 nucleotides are TGTGCCAGCAGCCCCGTGACGGTGAGCTCTGGGGCCAACGTCCTGACTTTC. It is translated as CASSPVTVSSGANVLTF.

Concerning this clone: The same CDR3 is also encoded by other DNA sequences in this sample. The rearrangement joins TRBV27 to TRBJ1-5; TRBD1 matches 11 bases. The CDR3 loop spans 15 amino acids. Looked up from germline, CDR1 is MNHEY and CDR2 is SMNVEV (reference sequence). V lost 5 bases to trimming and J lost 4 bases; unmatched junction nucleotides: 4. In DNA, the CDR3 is TGTGCCAGCAGTCCCGGGACAGGGGGAAATCAGCCCCAGCATTTT. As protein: CASSPGTGGNQPQHF.

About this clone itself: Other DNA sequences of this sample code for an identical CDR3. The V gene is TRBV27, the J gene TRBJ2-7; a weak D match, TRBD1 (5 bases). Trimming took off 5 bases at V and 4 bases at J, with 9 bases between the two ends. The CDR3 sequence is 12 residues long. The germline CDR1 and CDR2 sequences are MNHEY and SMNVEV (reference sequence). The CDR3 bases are TGTGCCAGCAGTCCTCAGGGATACGAGCAGTACTTC. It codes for CASSPQGYEQYF.

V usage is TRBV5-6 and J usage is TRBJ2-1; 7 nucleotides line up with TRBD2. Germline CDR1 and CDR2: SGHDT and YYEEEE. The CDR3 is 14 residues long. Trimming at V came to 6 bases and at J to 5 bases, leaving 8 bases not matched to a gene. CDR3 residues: CASTLLATHNEQFF. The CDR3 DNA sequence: TGTGCCAGCACCTTACTAGCGACCCACAATGAGCAGTTCTTC.

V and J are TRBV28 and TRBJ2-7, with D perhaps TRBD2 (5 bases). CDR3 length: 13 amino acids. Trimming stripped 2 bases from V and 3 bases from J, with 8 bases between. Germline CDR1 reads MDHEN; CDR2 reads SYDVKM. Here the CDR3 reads CASSLRGIYEQYF. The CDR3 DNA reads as TGTGCCAGCAGTTTACGGGGTATCTACGAGCAGTACTTC. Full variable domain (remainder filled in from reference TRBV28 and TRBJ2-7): DVKVTQSSRYLVKRTGEKVFLECVQDMDHENMFWYRQDPGLGLRLIYFSYDVKMKEKGDIPEGYSVSREKKERFSLILESASTNQTSMYLCASSLRGIYEQYFGPGTRLTVT.

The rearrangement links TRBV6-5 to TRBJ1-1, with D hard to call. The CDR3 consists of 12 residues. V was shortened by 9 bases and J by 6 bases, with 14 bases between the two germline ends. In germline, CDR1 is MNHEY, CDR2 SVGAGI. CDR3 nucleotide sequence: TGTGCCAGTACGGGCCCTAACGCTGAAGCTTTCTTT. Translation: CASTGPNAEAFF.

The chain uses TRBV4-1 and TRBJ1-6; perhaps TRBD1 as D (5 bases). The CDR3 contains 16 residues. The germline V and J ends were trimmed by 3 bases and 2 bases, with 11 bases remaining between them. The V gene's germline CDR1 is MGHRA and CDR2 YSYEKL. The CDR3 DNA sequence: TGCGCCAGCAGCCAGGGGACCGGCGCCTATAATTCACCCCTCCACTTT. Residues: CASSQGTGAYNSPLHF.

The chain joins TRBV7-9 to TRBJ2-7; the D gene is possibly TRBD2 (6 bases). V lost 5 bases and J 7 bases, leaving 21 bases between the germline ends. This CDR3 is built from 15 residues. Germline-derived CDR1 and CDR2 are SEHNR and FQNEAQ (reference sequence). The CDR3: CASSPPGLGGREQYF. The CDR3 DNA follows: TGTGCCAGCAGCCCGCCGGGACTCGGGGGTAGAGAGCAGTACTTC.

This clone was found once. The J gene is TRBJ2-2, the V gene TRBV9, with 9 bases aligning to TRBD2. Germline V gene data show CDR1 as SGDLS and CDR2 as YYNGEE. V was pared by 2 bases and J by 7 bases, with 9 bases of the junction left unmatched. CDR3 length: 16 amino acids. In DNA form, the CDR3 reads TGTGCCAGCAGCGTCGGGCGGGAGGGCCTTGGCGGGGAGCTGTTTTTT. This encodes CASSVGREGLGGELFF.

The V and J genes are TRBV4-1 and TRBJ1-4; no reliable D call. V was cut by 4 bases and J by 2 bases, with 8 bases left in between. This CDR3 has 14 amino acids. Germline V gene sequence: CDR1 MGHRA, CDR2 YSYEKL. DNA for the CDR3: TGCGCCAGCAGCCCACGTTCTACTAATGAAAAACTGTTTTTT. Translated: CASSPRSTNEKLFF.

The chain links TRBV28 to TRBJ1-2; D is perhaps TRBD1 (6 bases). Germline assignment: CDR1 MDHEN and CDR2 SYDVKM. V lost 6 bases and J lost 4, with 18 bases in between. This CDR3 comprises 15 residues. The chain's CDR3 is CASSKTGQIIYGYTF. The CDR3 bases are TGTGCCAGCAGCAAGACGGGACAAATAATCTATGGCTACACCTTC.

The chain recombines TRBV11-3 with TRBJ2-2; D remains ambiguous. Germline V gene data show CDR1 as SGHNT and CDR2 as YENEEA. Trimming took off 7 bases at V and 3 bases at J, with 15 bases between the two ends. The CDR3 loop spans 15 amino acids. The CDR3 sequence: CASTTPGGYTGELFF. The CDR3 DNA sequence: TGTGCCAGCACCACCCCAGGCGGTTACACCGGGGAGCTGTTTTTT.